This is a list of T cell receptor beta chains from one sample in a study of radiation and T cells in renal cell carcinoma. TCRdb's copy holds only in-frame clones and misses some; the assay was immunoSEQ multiplex PCR. Of 100,000 to 150,000 clones in the sample, around 80% were seen once. This sample comprised blood, obtained from a patient whose treatment included radiotherapy and nephrectomy. These receptors were collected from a man aged 50-60 years with renal cell carcinoma. Both conserved end residues are part of each CDR3. A D gene is named only where the DNA matches it firmly. Only some rows state a clone size, as once, few, many or a class for expanded clones.

j_call,v_call,d_call,clone_size,cdr3_aa,cdr3_nt
TRBJ2-1,TRBV12-5,NA,NA,CASGLVAGAYNEQFF,TGTGCTAGTGGTTTGGTCGCAGGGGCATACAATGAGCAGTTCTTC
TRBJ1-1,TRBV9,TRBD1,NA,CASSGGKDRVRGNTEAFF,TGTGCCAGCAGTGGAGGGAAAGACAGGGTTCGGGGGAACACTGAAGCTTTCTTT
TRBJ1-1,TRBV27,NA,NA,CASSPWDTTAEAFF,TGTGCCAGCAGTCCCTGGGATACGACCGCTGAAGCTTTCTTT
TRBJ1-1,TRBV5-1,TRBD1,NA,CASSPGQGGMNTEAFF,TGCGCCAGCAGTCCCGGACAGGGCGGGATGAACACTGAAGCTTTCTTT
TRBJ2-3,TRBV11-2,TRBD2,NA,CASSFTSGGIADTQYF,TGTGCCAGCAGCTTTACTAGCGGGGGGATCGCAGATACGCAGTATTTT
TRBJ1-3,TRBV30,NA,NA,CAWITGHSGNTIYF,TGTGCCTGGATTACAGGACACTCTGGAAACACCATATATTTT
TRBJ2-3,TRBV5-1,NA,NA,CASSPSDFPPSTDTQYF,TGCGCCAGCAGCCCGTCGGACTTCCCTCCTAGCACAGATACGCAGTATTTT
TRBJ2-1,TRBV6-1,TRBD2,NA,CASTQSGAYYNEQFF,TGTGCCAGCACTCAAAGCGGGGCCTATTACAATGAGCAGTTCTTC
TRBJ1-2,TRBV10-3,NA,many,CAISVDRPSNYGYTF,TGTGCCATCAGTGTAGACAGGCCCTCTAACTATGGCTACACCTTC
TRBJ1-5,TRBV21-1,NA,NA,CASSRQAYQPQHF,TGTGCCAGCAGCAGACAGGCGTATCAGCCCCAGCATTTT
TRBJ1-1,TRBV2,TRBD1,NA,CASTLAGGTEAFF,TGTGCCAGCACTTTGGCAGGGGGCACTGAAGCTTTCTTT
TRBJ2-7,TRBV11-2,NA,NA,CASSFLLTNPYEQYF,TGTGCCAGCAGCTTTCTATTGACAAATCCCTACGAGCAGTACTTC
TRBJ1-4,TRBV25-1,NA,NA,CASSEGGANEKLFF,TGTGCCAGCAGTGAAGGGGGTGCTAATGAAAAACTGTTTTTT
TRBJ1-5,TRBV18,NA,NA,CASSSDLYSNQPQHF,TGTGCCAGCTCATCGGACCTATATAGCAATCAGCCCCAGCATTTT
TRBJ2-1,TRBV2,TRBD2,NA,CAGVAGGYNEQFF,TGTGCCGGCGTAGCGGGGGGCTACAATGAGCAGTTCTTC
TRBJ2-7,TRBV19,NA,once,CASSIVSQGSYEQYF,TGTGCCAGTAGTATTGTAAGTCAGGGGTCCTACGAGCAGTACTTC
TRBJ2-7,TRBV5-1,NA,NA,CASSPTTSSDEQYF,TGCGCCAGCAGCCCTACGACTAGTAGCGACGAGCAGTACTTC
TRBJ2-3,TRBV7-3,NA,few,CASSLDGFAADTQYF,TGTGCCAGCAGCTTAGATGGGTTCGCAGCAGATACGCAGTATTTT
TRBJ1-1,TRBV5-4,NA,NA,CASSLVTLRDTEAFF,TGTGCCAGCAGCTTGGTGACTCTAAGGGACACTGAAGCTTTCTTT
TRBJ2-7,TRBV19,NA,once,CASSVEIGLYEQYF,TGTGCCAGTAGTGTGGAAATAGGGCTCTACGAGCAGTACTTC
TRBJ1-5,TRBV28,NA,NA,CASSLRVVENQPQHF,TGTGCCAGCAGTCTGAGGGTCGTGGAAAATCAGCCCCAGCATTTT
TRBJ2-3,TRBV19,NA,NA,CASSILTGTDTQYF,TGTGCCAGTAGTATCCTGACTGGCACAGATACGCAGTATTTT
TRBJ1-2,TRBV2,NA,NA,CASSDGVGYGYTF,TGTGCCAGCAGTGACGGGGTTGGCTATGGCTACACCTTC
TRBJ2-1,TRBV7-2,TRBD2,NA,CASSVAGGEYNEQFF,TGTGCCAGCAGCGTTGCGGGGGGCGAGTACAATGAGCAGTTCTTC
TRBJ1-1,TRBV7-9,NA,NA,CASSFVGDTEAFF,TGTGCCAGCAGCTTCGTAGGGGACACTGAAGCTTTCTTT
TRBJ1-4,TRBV7-9,NA,NA,CASNVGNEKLFF,TGTGCCAGTAACGTAGGAAATGAAAAACTGTTTTTT
TRBJ2-7,TRBV5-6,NA,NA,CASRRRLENTSEQYF,TGTGCCAGCAGGAGGAGGCTAGAAAACACGAGCGAGCAGTACTTC
TRBJ2-7,TRBV4-1,TRBD1,NA,CASSQADRPSYEQYF,TGCGCCAGCAGCCAAGCGGACAGGCCCTCCTACGAGCAGTACTTC
TRBJ1-2,TRBV6-6,NA,NA,CASSFGTEYGYTF,TGTGCCAGCAGTTTCGGGACGGAATATGGCTACACCTTC
TRBJ1-3,TRBV4-3,NA,NA,CASSQLGGIPGNTIYF,TGCGCCAGCAGCCAACTAGGAGGGATCCCTGGAAACACCATATATTTT
TRBJ1-2,TRBV6-6,NA,NA,CASSYRAGEGYTF,TGTGCCAGCAGTTACCGGGCAGGGGAGGGCTACACCTTC
TRBJ2-1,TRBV5-1,NA,NA,CASSPVQGPYNEQFF,TGCGCCAGCAGCCCTGTGCAGGGACCATACAATGAGCAGTTCTTC
TRBJ1-1,TRBV2,NA,NA,CASVGRGRITEAFF,TGTGCCAGCGTTGGGAGAGGCCGAATCACTGAAGCTTTCTTT
TRBJ1-5,TRBV7-9,NA,NA,CASSYLNQPQHF,TGTGCCAGCAGCTACCTTAATCAGCCCCAGCATTTT
TRBJ2-7,TRBV7-6,NA,once,CASSLVGQYEQYF,TGTGCCAGCAGCTTAGTGGGACAATACGAGCAGTACTTC
TRBJ1-1,TRBV5-4,NA,once,CASSKRGKMNTEAFF,TGTGCCAGCAGCAAGAGGGGAAAAATGAACACTGAAGCTTTCTTT
TRBJ2-7,TRBV2,TRBD2,NA,CASSPALASGRYEQYF,TGTGCCAGCAGCCCCGCCTTGGCTAGCGGGAGGTACGAGCAGTACTTC
TRBJ1-1,TRBV9,NA,few,CASSPLPGVAAFF,TGTGCCAGCAGCCCTTTACCAGGGGTCGCAGCTTTCTTT
TRBJ1-1,TRBV6-5,NA,few,CASSYSGREAFF,TGTGCCAGCAGTTACTCTGGCAGGGAAGCTTTCTTT
TRBJ2-1,TRBV7-6,NA,once,CASSLDDYNEQFF,TGTGCCAGCAGCTTAGACGATTACAATGAGCAGTTCTTC
TRBJ1-2,TRBV5-3,NA,NA,CARSHGRNYGYTF,TGTGCCAGAAGCCACGGACGGAACTATGGCTACACCTTC
TRBJ1-4,TRBV19,TRBD1,NA,CASSIAGTGDNEKLFF,TGTGCCAGTAGTATAGCGGGGACAGGAGATAATGAAAAACTGTTTTTT
TRBJ2-3,TRBV6-5,TRBD1,NA,CASSGQGVDTQYF,TGTGCCAGCAGTGGACAGGGGGTAGATACGCAGTATTTT
TRBJ2-4,TRBV19,NA,NA,CASRAGGAKNIQYF,TGTGCCAGTAGAGCGGGCGGGGCCAAAAACATTCAGTACTTC
TRBJ2-1,TRBV11-2,NA,once,CATSGREGYEQFF,TGTGCCACCTCGGGGCGGGAAGGCTATGAGCAGTTCTTC
TRBJ2-3,TRBV30,TRBD2,NA,CAWRIAGGTDTQYF,TGTGCCTGGCGAATAGCGGGGGGCACAGATACGCAGTATTTT
TRBJ1-5,TRBV6-6,NA,NA,CASSQSALGNQPQHF,TGTGCCAGCAGTCAATCAGCCCTGGGCAATCAGCCCCAGCATTTT
TRBJ2-7,TRBV13,NA,NA,CASSLTLGTEIPYEQYF,TGTGCCAGCAGCTTAACGCTCGGGACCGAAATCCCCTACGAGCAGTACTTC
TRBJ1-4,TRBV5-5,NA,once,CASSLASNRANEKLFF,TGTGCCAGCAGCTTGGCCTCGAACAGGGCTAATGAAAAACTGTTTTTT
TRBJ2-7,TRBV7-2,NA,NA,CASSWGYEQYF,TGTGCCAGCAGCTGGGGTTACGAGCAGTACTTC
TRBJ2-1,TRBV6-5,TRBD1,NA,CASSQGVGNYNEQFF,TGTGCCAGCAGTCAGGGGGTTGGGAACTACAATGAGCAGTTCTTC
TRBJ2-7,TRBV19,NA,NA,CASLGPTRQWYF,TGTGCCAGTCTGGGTCCTACACGTCAGTGGTACTTC
TRBJ2-5,TRBV7-9,NA,NA,CASSFTLRAQETQYF,TGTGCCAGCAGCTTTACTTTGAGGGCCCAAGAGACCCAGTACTTC